This T cell receptor beta chain is from a study of blood T cell repertoires in COVID-19 (dated by TCRdb to about 2020). In the study overall: Collaborator samples came from the United States, Italy and Spain and covered acute and convalescent phases of COVID-19. The prospective study material was composed of cDNA or gDNA derived from T cells, B-cell-depleted T cells, or PBMCs. The dataset comprised deeply sampled blood TCRbeta repertoires from subjects exposed to, actively infected with, or recovered from COVID-19. The repertoires were made available in a free public database intended to serve as a resource for research on the immune response to SARS-CoV-2. Samples came from the ongoing ImmuneRACE study (first 160 participants) plus 1,254 subjects from 6 global collaborators. The sample metadata nearly always contained a de-identified subject ID, COVID-19 status, age in years and sex. Where available, HLA class I and class II types were taken from metadata supplied by the sample provider and were not determined by assay-based typing. Overall study outcomes, separate from this receptor: The amount of clinical and demographic metadata varied by source and participant and was provided uncurated.

In the case of this clone: What this receptor recognizes is not known. Base qualities are not at hand, and no much larger clone is one base apart.

The immunoSEQ Assay, a bias-controlled multiplex PCR, was used to amplify TCRbeta CDR3 regions from genomic DNA. The authors' pipeline ran thus. Nucleated cell counts per sample were estimated from amplification of reference gene primers within the assay. Sequence reads were collapsed and filtered to measure the absolute abundance of every unique TCRbeta CDR3 rearrangement. For each sample, productive Simpson clonality was calculated as the square root of Simpson's diversity index across productive rearrangements. In its TCRdb copy, this immuneACCESS table keeps in-frame sequences only and misses some clones. Where compared with another copy, unresolved V genes explain less than half of these, and the others have no known cause. V, J and clone size reflect that table, while D and trimming were determined from the DNA. Across this sample there are a few hundred thousand clones, with approximately 92% seen only once. Of the sample, more than 0.95% is held by the ten largest clones.

Participants in the prospective study were enrolled through a virtual design, were aged roughly 18 to 100 years, and lived in 20 to 30 United States geographic areas. In the prospective study, cohorts were assigned on the basis of participant-reported clinical history obtained from a screening survey and a study questionnaire. ImmuneRACE Cohort 3 recovered participants were defined by two consecutive negative NP/OP PCR tests, healthcare professional clearance, or symptom resolution. In the prospective study, whole blood, serum and a nasopharyngeal or oropharyngeal swab were collected from each participant by mobile phlebotomists. Participants in the prospective study had the option to provide additional blood draws and questionnaires over a roughly 2-month period. Before DNA extraction, prospective study blood samples were shipped either frozen or at room temperature. From the germline V gene, CDR1 is MDHEN and CDR2 is SYDVKM. The CDR3 holds 15 amino acids from the cysteine to the phenylalanine. The read is trimmed to its CDR3 DNA, 45 bases read in frame from base 1. V and J lose 4 bases and 3 bases, and a span of 15 bases separates them.

The chain is assembled from TRBV28 and TRBJ2-5, with a tentative D gene TRBD2 over 5 matching bases. The clonotype comes from a man aged 25 to 40 who had recovered from COVID-19. The sample taken for sequencing was PBMCs or T cells enriched from blood (not recorded which). The nucleotides are TGTGCCAGCAGTTCCCCGAGGCGGGCAGAAGAGACCCAGTACTTC. Translated, this is CASSSPRRAEETQYF.